This T cell receptor beta chain was recorded in a study of blood T cell repertoires in COVID-19. Libraries were prepared by immunoSEQ multiplex PCR; TCRdb keeps only in-frame clonotypes and omits some of them. In the table there are some 220,000 clones, around 86% of which are singletons. The clonotype was recovered from a woman in her seventies with COVID-19, enrolled during active disease. The sequencing input was peripheral blood.

The CDR3 sequence is CSASQSGVLSYNEQFF. The CDR3 nucleotides are TGCAGTGCTAGTCAGAGCGGGGTTCTCTCCTACAATGAGCAGTTCTTC. The chain uses TRBV20-1 and TRBJ2-1, with 7 bases lining up with TRBD2. CDR3 length equals 16 residues. V lost 3 bases, J lost 0 bases, and 8 bases stayed unmatched. Germline assignment: CDR1 DFQATT and CDR2 SNEGSKA (reference sequence).